This T cell receptor beta chain was identified in a study of naive and memory T cell subsets. Regarding the study as a whole: Clonotypes are single alpha or beta chains, not paired receptors.

Two oligonucleotides, mixed equimolar, formed the beta constant-region primer covering TRBC1 and TRBC2. The cDNA 3' end received a ligated single-stranded oligonucleotide carrying the SP2 primer and a 12-nucleotide UMI. The ligated cDNA underwent four PCR rounds using SP2 and nested alpha and beta constant-region primers. Each CDR3 protein gets one entry after TCRdb re-called the UMI-ligation and nested PCR reads with MiXCR. Altogether tens of thousands of distinct CDR3 sequences are present, about an eighth being singletons, with the ten largest covering about 0.93%. Cells stained for CD3, CD4, CD8, CD45RA and CD27 were sorted into four subsets. Worth noting for this clonotype: Its antigen is unidentified.

The clonotype originates from a human donor in good health. Sequenced input: central memory CD4+ T cells from blood.

For the CDR3, the DNA is TGCAGCGTTGAAACCATCCAGGGGGGGCCTGCGCCCACCTACGAGCAGTACTTC. Translation: CSVETIQGGPAPTYEQYF. V and J are TRBV29-1 and TRBJ2-7; D assignment may be TRBD1 or TRBD2 (7 bases each). Germline CDR1 and CDR2: SQVTM and ANQGSEA. This CDR3 has 18 amino acids. Trimming took 2 bases from V and 2 from J, leaving 25 bases between them.